This TCR beta chain came from a study of control samples from healthy donors and cancer patients. The method was immunoSEQ multiplex PCR; TCRdb's version includes in-frame clones alone and lacks a portion of them. The sample includes 100,000 or so clones, roughly 87% seen only once; the top ten take 15% to 20%. From germline, CDR1 is SEHNR and CDR2 FQNEAQ (reference sequence). CDR3 length: 15 residues. The ends were cut back, 5 bases at V and 2 bases at J, with 13 bases in the middle. The V call is TRBV7-9, the J call TRBJ1-3; no clear D. Sequenced sample: blood. The source is a woman between 45 and 60 years old in good health. CDR3 in DNA: TGTGCCAGCAGCCCAAGGGATAGGACTGGAAACACCATATATTTT. This gives the protein CASSPRDRTGNTIYF. Drawing the rest from reference TRBV7-9 and TRBJ1-3, the complete variable domain is DTGVSQNPRHKITKRGQNVTFRCDPISEHNRLYWYRQTLGQGPEFLTYFQNEAQLEKSRLLSDRFSAERPKGSFSTLEIQRTEQGDSAMYLCASSPRDRTGNTIYFGEGSWLTVV.